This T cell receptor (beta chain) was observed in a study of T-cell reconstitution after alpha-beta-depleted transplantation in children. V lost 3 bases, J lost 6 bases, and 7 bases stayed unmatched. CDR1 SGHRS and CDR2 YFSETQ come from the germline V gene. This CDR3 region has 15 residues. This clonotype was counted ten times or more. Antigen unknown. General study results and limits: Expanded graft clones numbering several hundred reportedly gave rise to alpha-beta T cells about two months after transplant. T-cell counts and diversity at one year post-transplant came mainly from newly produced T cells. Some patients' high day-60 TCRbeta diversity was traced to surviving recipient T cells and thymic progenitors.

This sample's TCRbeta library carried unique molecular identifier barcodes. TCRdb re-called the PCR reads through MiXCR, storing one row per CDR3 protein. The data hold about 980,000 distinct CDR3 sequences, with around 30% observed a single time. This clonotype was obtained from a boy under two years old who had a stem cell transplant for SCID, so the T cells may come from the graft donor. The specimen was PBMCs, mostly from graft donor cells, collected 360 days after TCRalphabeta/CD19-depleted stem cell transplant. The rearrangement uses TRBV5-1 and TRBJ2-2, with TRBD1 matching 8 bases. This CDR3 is CASSSRGTGPGELFF. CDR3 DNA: TGCGCCAGCAGCTCCCGCGGGACAGGCCCCGGGGAGCTGTTTTTT.